These 20 T cell receptor beta chains were sequenced from one sample in a study of T cells after yellow fever vaccination. TCRdb recomputed calls from the 5' RACE reads with MiXCR, one row per CDR3 protein. The sample carries hundreds of thousands of distinct CDR3 sequences, approximately 18% recorded once. The sequencing used PBMCs, collected before the yellow fever booster vaccination. The source of these receptors is a young man who received the YFV17D yellow fever vaccine.

Only a few counts were recorded for this clonotype. This chain uses TRBV28 with TRBJ2-3; the match to TRBD1 covers 7 bases. V shed 6 bases, J shed 3 bases, and the junction held 6 bases outside the gene matches. The length of the CDR3 is 14 residues. Germline V gene sequence: CDR1 MDHEN, CDR2 SYDVKM. The CDR3 DNA follows: TGTGCCAGCAGCGACAGGGCTTTTACAGATACGCAGTATTTT. This encodes CASSDRAFTDTQYF.

DNA for the CDR3: TGCAGTGCTAGAGATTACGGAAACTATGGCTACACCTTC. This codes for CSARDYGNYGYTF. The V and J genes are TRBV20-1 and TRBJ1-2; no clear D gene. Germline loops: CDR1 DFQATT, CDR2 SNEGSKA (reference sequence). V was clipped by 0 bases and J by 2 bases, with 7 bases between them. The CDR3 spans 13 residues.

In this sample, this clonotype turned up a few times. This chain joins TRBV7-2 and TRBJ1-6; D unclear. The CDR3 contains 11 residues. The V gene lost 2 bases and the J gene lost 16 bases, with 9 bases spanning the gap. Per germline, CDR1 SGHTA and CDR2 FQGNSA. The CDR3 loop is CASSLLQVLHF. The CDR3 nucleotides are TGTGCCAGCAGCTTATTGCAGGTACTCCACTTT.

In its sample, this clonotype was seen a few times. This sequence joins TRBV20-1 and TRBJ2-3; D not certain. This CDR3 has 15 residues. Per the germline V gene, CDR1 is DFQATT and CDR2 is SNEGSKA (reference sequence). Trimming pared 2 bases from V and 6 bases from J, leaving 18 bases between. CDR3 sequence: CSARWPGRIRDTQYF. CDR3 coding DNA: TGCAGTGCTAGATGGCCGGGTAGGATTAGGGATACGCAGTATTTT.

The rearrangement joins TRBV4-3 to TRBJ2-1; TRBD1 might be the D (6 bases). The CDR3 spans 14 residues. V was clipped by 5 bases and J by 2 bases, with 10 bases between them. The germline V gene encodes CDR1 LGHNA and CDR2 YSLEER. CDR3 in amino acids: CASSIRTAYNEQFF. Written as DNA, the CDR3 is TGCGCCAGCAGCATCCGGACAGCCTACAATGAGCAGTTCTTC.

This clonotype has just a few counts. V is TRBV15 and J is TRBJ1-1; 8 bases are a match to TRBD1. Trimming removed 6 bases from V and 7 bases from J; junction bases left unmatched: 1. This CDR3 contains 11 residues. CDR1 and CDR2 from the germline V gene are LNHNV and YYDKDF (reference sequence). The CDR3: CATRGQVEAFF. Written as DNA, the CDR3 is TGTGCCACCAGGGGACAGGTTGAAGCTTTCTTT. The full variable domain, completed using reference TRBV15 and TRBJ1-1, is DAMVIQNPRYQVTQFGKPVTLSCSQTLNHNVMYWYQQKSSQAPKLLFHYYDKDFNNEADTPDNFQSRRPNTSFCFLDIRSPGLGDTAMYLCATRGQVEAFFGQGTRLTVV.

The chain couples TRBV5-1 to TRBJ2-5; D is unclear. V shed 1 base and J shed 4 bases, with 11 bases lying between them. The CDR3 length is 14 residues. Germline loops: CDR1 SGHRS, CDR2 YFSETQ. The CDR3 protein is CASSLRSDGETQYF. The CDR3 DNA reads TGCGCCAGCAGCTTGAGGTCCGACGGAGAGACCCAGTACTTC.

This chain links TRBV25-1 with TRBJ1-5; possible D gene TRBD1, 6 bases. This CDR3 spans 14 amino acids. The germline CDR1 and CDR2 sequences are MGHDK and SYGVNS. The V end lost 7 bases, the J end lost 4 bases, and 14 bases lay between the germline ends. CDR3 bases: TGTGCCAGCATGGGGCAGGGGCGGAATCAGCCCCAGCATTTT. Protein sequence: CASMGQGRNQPQHF.

The J gene is TRBJ2-6, the V gene TRBV3-1; no clear D gene. The CDR3 length is 16 residues. The germline CDR1 and CDR2 sequences are LGHDT and YNNKEL (reference sequence). Trimming took 3 bases from V and 0 from J, leaving 9 bases between them. CDR3 bases: TGTGCCAGCAGCCAGTCAACTACCTCTGGGGCCAACGTCCTGACTTTC. Its protein product is CASSQSTTSGANVLTF.

The chain links TRBV6-2 or TRBV6-3 to TRBJ2-3, with 7 nucleotides matching TRBD1. V dropped 6 bases and J dropped 2; count of bases not matched to a gene: 5. The CDR3 runs to 14 residues. Germline V gene sequence: CDR1 MNHEY, CDR2 SVGEGT. The CDR3 loop is CASSSDRDTDTQYF. CDR3 coding DNA: TGTGCCAGCAGCAGCGACAGGGACACAGATACGCAGTATTTT.

This clonotype appeared a few times. The V call is TRBV29-1, the J call TRBJ2-1; D unresolved. This CDR3 has 13 amino acids. Trimming pared 7 bases from V and 4 bases from J, leaving 14 bases between. CDR1 SQVTM and CDR2 ANQGSEA come from the germline V gene. The CDR3, as DNA: TGCAGCGCCCTCTCGGCCGGGTACAATGAGCAGTTCTTC. Its protein product is CSALSAGYNEQFF.

This clonotype was seen a handful of times. The rearrangement joins TRBV6-2 or TRBV6-3 to TRBJ1-6; 7 nucleotides line up with TRBD1. The J segment lost 7 bases and the V segment lost 5 bases, leaving 8 bases of the junction unmatched. This CDR3 comprises 15 residues. Per the germline V gene, CDR1 is MNHEY and CDR2 is SVGEGT. CDR3: CASSPPGTDNSPLHF. In nucleotides, the CDR3 is TGTGCCAGCAGTCCCCCCGGGACAGACAATTCACCCCTCCACTTT.

V usage is TRBV6-2 or TRBV6-3 and J usage is TRBJ2-7; perhaps TRBD2 as D (5 bases). Germline V CDR1 and CDR2: MNHEY, SVGEGT. The CDR3 consists of 12 residues. V was cut by 6 bases and J by 6 bases, with 12 bases left in between. The CDR3 sequence: CASRIPGVEQYF. The CDR3 DNA sequence: TGTGCCAGCAGAATACCCGGGGTCGAGCAGTACTTC.

This clonotype was detected only a few times. This chain joins TRBV30 and TRBJ1-1, with a weak D call TRBD1 (5 bases). CDR1 and CDR2 from the germline V gene are GTSNPN and SVGIG (reference sequence). The V end lost 0 bases, the J end lost 11 bases, and 10 bases lay between the germline ends. This CDR3 region has 11 residues. The CDR3 region is CAWSVQGSAFF. Here the CDR3 DNA reads TGTGCCTGGAGTGTTCAGGGATCGGCTTTCTTT.

This clonotype appeared many times. The V and J genes are TRBV6-2 or TRBV6-3 and TRBJ2-5; a possible D gene is TRBD2 (7 bases). V shed 5 bases and J shed 4 bases, with 14 bases lying between them. CDR3 size: 14 residues. The germline V gene has CDR1 MNHEY and CDR2 SVGEGT. CDR3 DNA sequence: TGTGCCAGCAGTCCCGAGGGGGGGAGAGAGACCCAGTACTTC. As protein: CASSPEGGRETQYF.

This clonotype was observed a few times. V usage is TRBV7-2 and J usage is TRBJ1-4; a weak D match, TRBD1 (6 bases). CDR1 is SGHTA and CDR2 is FQGNSA in the germline V gene. The length of the CDR3 is 14 residues. Trimming left V 2 bases short and J 5 bases short, with 9 bases between. The CDR3 bases are TGTGCCAGCAGCTTATGGGGGGCAAATGAAAAACTGTTTTTT. Residues: CASSLWGANEKLFF. Together with reference TRBV7-2 and TRBJ1-4, the CDR3 gives the full variable domain: GAGVSQSPSNKVTEKGKDVELRCDPISGHTALYWYRQSLGQGLEFLIYFQGNSAPDKSGLPSDRFSAERTGGSVSTLTIQRTQQEDSAVYLCASSLWGANEKLFFGSGTQLSVL.

This clonotype was seen a handful of times. This chain's CDR3 is CSARGPSNEQFF. The CDR3 region has the DNA TGCAGTGCTAGAGGCCCCTCAAATGAGCAGTTCTTC. J is TRBJ2-1 and V is TRBV20-1; D is ambiguous. The CDR3 loop spans 12 amino acids. CDR1 DFQATT and CDR2 SNEGSKA come from the germline V gene (reference sequence). With 1 base removed from V and 7 bases from J, the gap between germline ends came to 8 bases.

This clonotype showed up just a few times. This chain uses TRBV6-5 with TRBJ1-6, with 7 positions matching TRBD1. CDR3 size: 16 residues. Germline V CDR1 and CDR2: MNHEY, SVGAGI. Germline trimming cut 6 bases from V and 9 bases from J; bases unmatched to any gene: 14. Written as DNA, the CDR3 is TGTGCCAGCAGACTCGAACCCCAGGGGGGAGGTTCACCCCTCCACTTT. This sequence encodes CASRLEPQGGGSPLHF.

This clonotype was detected ten times or more. The chain links TRBV4-3 to TRBJ2-7; D unclear. Germline V lookup: CDR1 LGHNA, CDR2 YSLEER. V lost 6 bases, J lost 2 bases, and 8 bases lay in between. CDR3 length: 12 amino acids. CDR3 amino acids: CASRGLAYEQYF. CDR3 bases: TGCGCCAGCAGGGGGTTGGCCTACGAGCAGTACTTC.

This clonotype was detected only a few times. The chain uses TRBV6-5 and TRBJ1-2; D is unclear. The CDR3 spans 15 residues. Germline loops: CDR1 MNHEY, CDR2 SVGAGI. V was clipped by 0 bases and J by 2 bases, with 10 bases between them. CDR3 bases: TGTGCCAGCAGTTACTCTCCATTTTTCAACTATGGCTACACCTTC. Residues: CASSYSPFFNYGYTF.